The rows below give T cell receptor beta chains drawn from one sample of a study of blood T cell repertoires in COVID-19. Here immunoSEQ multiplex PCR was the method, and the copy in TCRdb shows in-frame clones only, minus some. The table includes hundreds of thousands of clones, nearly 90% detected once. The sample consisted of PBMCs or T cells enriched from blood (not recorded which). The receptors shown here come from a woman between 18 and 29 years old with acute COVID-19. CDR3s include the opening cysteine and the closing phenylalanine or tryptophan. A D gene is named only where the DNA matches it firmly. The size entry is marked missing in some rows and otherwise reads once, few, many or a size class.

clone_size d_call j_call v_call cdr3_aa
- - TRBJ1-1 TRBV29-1 CSVPNRLFNTEAFF
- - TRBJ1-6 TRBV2 CASRPPAASYNSPLHF
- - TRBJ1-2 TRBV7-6 CASSLSGQIYGYTF
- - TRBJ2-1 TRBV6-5 CASSTLPSDEQFF
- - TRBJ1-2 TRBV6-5 CASSYRLPGVNGYTF
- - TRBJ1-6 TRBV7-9 CASSPYDRNSPLHF
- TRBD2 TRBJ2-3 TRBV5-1 CASSRGERGGTDTQYF
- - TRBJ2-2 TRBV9 CASSTDHTGELFF
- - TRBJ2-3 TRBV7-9 CASSLGGPTDTQYF
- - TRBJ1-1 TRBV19 CASDIGGGPTEAFF
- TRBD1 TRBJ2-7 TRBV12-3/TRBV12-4 CASSRGQGGEQYF
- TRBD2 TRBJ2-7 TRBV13 CASSPRTSGGRYEQYF
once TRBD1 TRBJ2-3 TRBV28 CASSLRQGRFTDTQYF
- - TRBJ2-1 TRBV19 CASSKRNTYNEQFF
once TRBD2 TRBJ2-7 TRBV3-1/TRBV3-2 CASTTGTSGRADYEQYF
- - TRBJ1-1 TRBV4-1 CASSQAGLRSVNTEAFF
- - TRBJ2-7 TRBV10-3 CAISEVPSYEQYF
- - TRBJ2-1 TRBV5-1 CASSLVMGYSYNEQFF
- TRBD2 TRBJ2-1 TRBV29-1 CSVVRSGSSYNEQFF
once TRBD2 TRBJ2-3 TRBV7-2 CASSQTLAGGPDTQYF
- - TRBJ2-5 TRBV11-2 CASSPSDGKETQYF
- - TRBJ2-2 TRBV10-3 CATWGVNTGELFF